The next 16 T cell receptor beta chains were all read from a single sample in a study of shared clonotypes between healthy human individuals. Clones were sequenced by immunoSEQ multiplex PCR, and TCRdb holds only the in-frame ones, with some missing. The data contain roughly 2.2 million clones, approximately 93% of them singletons. The sample comprised naive CD4+ T cells from PBMCs. Subset meaning: CD45RA+ positively selected. All receptors come from a man aged 18 to 29 in good health. Some clones in this sample may be carry-over from other donors' samples.

The rearrangement links TRBV7-2 to TRBJ2-7; possibly TRBD2 for D (6 bases). The CDR3 length is 16 residues. Looked up from germline, CDR1 is SGHTA and CDR2 is FQGNSA. The ends were cut back, 4 bases at V and 0 bases at J, with 16 bases in the middle. CDR3 amino acids: CASSSPVGGSSYEQYF. CDR3 DNA: TGTGCCAGCAGCTCTCCCGTCGGGGGTAGCTCCTACGAGCAGTACTTC. Variable domain in full (rest from reference TRBV7-2 and TRBJ2-7): GAGVSQSPSNKVTEKGKDVELRCDPISGHTALYWYRQSLGQGLEFLIYFQGNSAPDKSGLPSDRFSAERTGGSVSTLTIQRTQQEDSAVYLCASSSPVGGSSYEQYFGPGTRLTVT.

V is TRBV5-4 and J is TRBJ2-3; 7 bases align to TRBD2. CDR3 size: 16 residues. V lost 6 bases to trimming and J lost 0 bases; unmatched junction nucleotides: 10. Germline CDR1 SGHNT, CDR2 YYREEE (reference sequence). CDR3 sequence reads: CASTSMGGGSTDTQYF. The CDR3 DNA is TGTGCCAGCACCTCAATGGGGGGAGGGAGCACAGATACGCAGTATTTT.

The rearrangement joins TRBV5-1 to TRBJ2-7; a possible D gene is TRBD1 (6 bases). Trimming cost V 0 bases and J 3 bases, with 10 bases left between them. Germline CDR1 reads SGHRS; CDR2 reads YFSETQ. The CDR3 is 14 amino acids. The CDR3 nucleotides read TGCGCCAGCAGCTTGGCCCAGGACAGCTACGAGCAGTACTTC. Amino acids: CASSLAQDSYEQYF.

The chain couples TRBV29-1 to TRBJ2-1; 7 bases fit TRBD2. The CDR3 runs 15 residues. Germline CDR1 and CDR2: SQVTM and ANQGSEA. V shed 3 bases and J 6 bases; nucleotides not matched to a gene: 11. In DNA, the CDR3 is TGCAGCGTTGAGGGTTTTGGCGGGAGTGTCAATGAGCAGTTCTTC. This sequence encodes CSVEGFGGSVNEQFF.

The chain combines TRBV30 with TRBJ1-2; TRBD1 agrees at 7 bases. CDR3 length: 16 residues. V dropped 3 bases and J dropped 3; count of bases not matched to a gene: 13. CDR1 is GTSNPN, CDR2 SVGIG, per germline (reference sequence). CDR3 amino acids: CAWRNRDRLPYYGYTF. For the CDR3, the DNA is TGTGCCTGGAGGAACAGGGACAGATTACCGTACTATGGCTACACCTTC.

There are a few counts of this clone. This sequence joins TRBV19 and TRBJ1-1; 8 bases are shared with TRBD1. The germline V gene encodes CDR1 LNHDA and CDR2 SQIVND (reference sequence). The V gene end was trimmed by 3 bases and the J gene end by 4 bases; junction bases not matched to a gene: 7. This CDR3 has 15 residues. The CDR3 loop reads CASSIQTGVGTEAFF. The CDR3 bases are TGTGCCAGTAGTATTCAGACAGGGGTGGGCACTGAAGCTTTCTTT.

The rearrangement uses TRBV27 and TRBJ2-7, with D perhaps TRBD1 (6 bases). The germline V gene encodes CDR1 MNHEY and CDR2 SMNVEV (reference sequence). This CDR3 contains 15 residues. V lost 6 bases to trimming and J lost 7 bases, with 22 bases between them. The CDR3 spells CASSSAGNRAREQYF. The CDR3 nucleotides are TGTGCCAGCAGCTCAGCTGGAAACAGGGCGCGGGAGCAGTACTTC.

Note on this clone: The same CDR3 also results from other DNA sequences found in this sample. The chain is built from TRBV28 and TRBJ2-3; D gene unclear. Germline CDR1 MDHEN, CDR2 SYDVKM. The V end lost 4 bases, the J end lost 1 base, and 12 bases lay between the germline ends. The CDR3 covers 15 residues. The DNA of the CDR3 is TGTGCCAGCAGTTCCCCTGGTCAGGGCACAGATACGCAGTATTTT. This codes for CASSSPGQGTDTQYF.

The chain recombines TRBV5-1 with TRBJ1-4, with TRBD1 matching over 9 bases. Germline CDR1 and CDR2: SGHRS and YFSETQ. Trimming removed 4 bases from V and 0 bases from J; junction bases left unmatched: 13. The CDR3 is made up of 19 amino acids. The CDR3: CASSRLSGTGLATNEKLFF. CDR3 bases: TGCGCCAGCAGCCGTCTGAGTGGGACAGGGCTTGCAACTAATGAAAAACTGTTTTTT.

The chain employs TRBV5-1 and TRBJ2-7, with 9 bases lining up with TRBD2. Germline V gene sequence: CDR1 SGHRS, CDR2 YFSETQ. V lost 3 bases to trimming and J lost 3 bases; unmatched junction nucleotides: 10. The CDR3 consists of 16 residues. The CDR3 nucleotides are TGCGCCAGCAGCTGGGGTCAAGCGGGAGGACTCTACGAGCAGTACTTC. Its protein product is CASSWGQAGGLYEQYF.

The chain employs TRBV2 and TRBJ2-7, with 8 bases aligning to TRBD2. CDR3 length: 15 amino acids. Trimming at V came to 8 bases and at J to 7 bases, leaving 16 bases not matched to a gene. In germline, CDR1 is SNHLY, CDR2 FYNNEI. The CDR3, as DNA: TGTGCCAGCCGGCCCTCGGGACTAGAGATGGGAGAGCAGTACTTC. Its protein product is CASRPSGLEMGEQYF.

This sequence joins TRBV19 and TRBJ2-7, with TRBD2 as a possible D gene (5 bases). Trimming took 5 bases from V and 2 from J, leaving 13 bases between them. This CDR3 has 14 residues. Per the germline V gene, CDR1 is LNHDA and CDR2 is SQIVND (reference sequence). CDR3 amino acids: CASSSGSRTYEQYF. The CDR3 DNA follows: TGTGCCAGTAGTTCGGGGTCCAGAACCTACGAGCAGTACTTC.

The chain is built from TRBV5-4 and TRBJ2-1; possibly TRBD1 or TRBD2 for D (5 bases each). The CDR3 loop spans 13 amino acids. Germline CDR1 reads SGHNT; CDR2 reads YYREEE (reference sequence). V was trimmed by 0 bases and J by 9 bases, leaving 10 bases between them. The CDR3 DNA reads TGTGCCAGCAGCTTGGTCGAGGGGACTGAGCAGTTCTTC. Translating gives CASSLVEGTEQFF.

The chain employs TRBV7-2 and TRBJ2-1; D is undetermined. This CDR3 region has 15 residues. CDR1 is SGHTA and CDR2 is FQGNSA in the germline V gene. Trimming removed 5 bases from V and 0 bases from J, with 11 bases in between. CDR3 protein: CASSATSSSYNEQFF. For the CDR3, the DNA is TGTGCCAGCAGCGCGACCTCGAGCTCCTACAATGAGCAGTTCTTC.

The V and J genes are TRBV7-6 and TRBJ1-5, with D uncertain. Trimming removed 1 base at V and 6 bases at J, with 10 bases between. The CDR3 is made up of 14 amino acids. From germline, CDR1 is SGHVS and CDR2 FNYEAQ. DNA of the CDR3: TGTGCCAGCAGCTTAGTGATGGGCGGTCAGCCCCAGCATTTT. Translated: CASSLVMGGQPQHF. Full variable domain (rest looked up from reference TRBV7-6 and TRBJ1-5): GAGVSQSPRYKVTKRGQDVALRCDPISGHVSLYWYRQALGQGPEFLTYFNYEAQQDKSGLPNDRFSAERPEGSISTLTIQRTEQRDSAMYRCASSLVMGGQPQHFGDGTRLSIL.

This clone showed up just once. V and J are TRBV28 and TRBJ1-5; 7 bases line up with TRBD1. From germline, CDR1 is MDHEN and CDR2 SYDVKM. The V and J ends lost 8 bases and 4 bases, in that order; junction bases with no gene match: 14. The CDR3 is made up of 16 amino acids. The CDR3 is CASAQWDSLSNQPQHF. The CDR3 DNA reads TGTGCCAGCGCCCAGTGGGACAGTCTATCTAATCAGCCCCAGCATTTT.